This entry features one T cell receptor beta chain sequence. The data derive from a study of blood T cell repertoires in COVID-19. V lost 5 bases to trimming and J lost 1 base, with 7 bases between them. Germline CDR1 reads LNHDA; CDR2 reads SQIVND (reference sequence). The CDR3 length is 13 residues. Sequencing was performed with immunoSEQ multiplex PCR; in TCRdb, only in-frame clones are kept and a portion is missing. The sample shows about 280,000 clones, around 90% of them seen only once. Sequencing input: PBMCs or T cells enriched from blood (not recorded which). The sequence derives from a woman between 18 and 30 years old with acute COVID-19. The chain has TRBV19 and TRBJ2-3; D is perhaps TRBD2 (5 bases). CDR3 coding DNA: TGTGCCAGTAGTGTGGGAGGCACAGATACGCAGTATTTT. Protein sequence: CASSVGGTDTQYF.